This T cell receptor beta chain stems from a study of cytomegalovirus exposure and HLA in healthy donors. Broader study findings: Many donors carried some public TCRs, although rarity characterized most TCR sequences. In vitro testing confirmed a few CMV-associated chains as specific for CMV antigens.

Each donor's status was that of a healthy bone marrow donor. This CDR3 is 15 amino acids long. The germline CDR1 and CDR2 sequences are MNHNS and SASEGT. V lost 5 bases and J lost 4; bases outside the gene matches: 6. A note on this clone: As yet, its antigen is unknown.

This PCR relied on a set of 60 Vbeta primers and 13 Jbeta primers. Sequencing was performed with immunoSEQ multiplex PCR; in TCRdb, only in-frame clones are kept and a portion is missing. Recorded here are more than 100,000 clones; the top ten clones represent roughly 3.5%. What was sequenced was PBMCs. This receptor was identified in a man aged 40-50 years in good health and CMV-seronegative. The chain recombines TRBV6-1 with TRBJ1-5; 9 bases match TRBD1. The CDR3 is CASSSGTGTNQPQHF. CDR3 sequence (DNA): TGTGCCAGCAGTTCCGGGACAGGGACTAATCAGCCCCAGCATTTT.